Below, 13 T cell receptor beta chains from the same sample are listed, as sequenced in a study of human T cells and chemical hapten exposure. A single record per CDR3 protein comes from TCRdb applying MiXCR to the RACE reads. The data show 300,000 to 400,000 distinct CDR3 sequences, approximately 6.3% seen once. The sample's time point: patch test 1, 2 weeks after DPC sensitization. Described treatment: therapeutic diphenylcyclopropenone sensitization with weekly scalp DPC. The input for sequencing was whole blood, taken in connection with sensitization to the hapten diphenylcyclopropenone (DPC). These receptor sequences come from a woman aged 18-35 years with alopecia areata. Some clones in this sample may be carry-over from other donors' samples.

A few counts support this clonotype. The chain uses TRBV5-5 and TRBJ2-1; D call uncertain. The CDR3 consists of 15 residues. Germline values: CDR1 SGHKS, CDR2 YYEKEE (reference sequence). V was trimmed by 1 base and J by 8 bases, leaving 16 bases between them. As DNA, the CDR3 is TGTGCCAGCAGCTTGTATCAACCACCCATCGATGAGCAGTTCTTC. The encoded protein is CASSLYQPPIDEQFF.

The table lists this clonotype with a few counts. The chain is built from TRBV27 and TRBJ1-1; 7 nucleotides agree with TRBD1. The J segment lost 8 bases and the V segment lost 4 bases, leaving 7 bases of the junction unmatched. This CDR3 has 13 amino acids. CDR1 and CDR2 from the germline V gene are MNHEY and SMNVEV (reference sequence). The CDR3: CASSSALTGEAFF. DNA for the CDR3: TGTGCCAGCAGTTCCGCTTTGACAGGGGAAGCTTTCTTT.

This clonotype was found a few times. This chain joins TRBV7-9 and TRBJ1-6, with D maybe TRBD1 (5 bases). V lost 4 bases, J lost 10 bases, and 17 bases lay in between. The germline gives CDR1 SEHNR, CDR2 FQNEAQ (reference sequence). The CDR3 is made up of 15 amino acids. CDR3 in DNA: TGTGCCAGCAGCTCCTTGGGGGACGGGAGGTCACCCCTCCACTTT. The encoded protein is CASSSLGDGRSPLHF.

V gene TRBV6-1 combines with J gene TRBJ2-7, with 15 bases matching TRBD2. V was clipped by 5 bases and J by 4 bases; unmatched bases: 12. Germline assignment: CDR1 MNHNS and CDR2 SASEGT. The CDR3 is 18 residues long. The CDR3: CASSPTRTSGGALYEQYF. The CDR3 nucleotides read TGTGCCAGCAGTCCGACCCGGACTAGCGGGGGGGCTTTGTACGAGCAGTACTTC.

This clonotype was observed a few times. The chain recombines TRBV6-1 with TRBJ2-6; 10 bases match TRBD1. The germline V gene has CDR1 MNHNS and CDR2 SASEGT. CDR3 length equals 18 residues. The V segment lost 5 bases and the J segment 0 bases; nucleotides outside the gene matches: 7. The chain's CDR3 is CASSPRTGGFSGANVLTF. CDR3 nucleotide sequence: TGTGCCAGCAGTCCCCGGACAGGGGGTTTCTCTGGGGCCAACGTCCTGACTTTC.

This chain uses TRBV7-9 with TRBJ1-1, with a weak D call TRBD1 (6 bases). The CDR3 runs 12 residues. Germline V gene sequence: CDR1 SEHNR, CDR2 FQNEAQ (reference sequence). The V end was cut by 5 bases, the J end by 10 bases, with 14 bases between. The CDR3 region has the DNA TGTGCCAGCAGCGGGTACAGGGCGACAGCTTTCTTT. Amino acid sequence: CASSGYRATAFF.

This clonotype was seen repeatedly, ten times or more. V usage is TRBV4-3 and J usage is TRBJ1-2; 10 nucleotides match TRBD1. Losses at the gene ends were 4 bases for V and 0 bases for J; bases not matched to a gene: 8. In germline, CDR1 is LGHNA, CDR2 YSLEER. This CDR3 region has 17 residues. The CDR3 here is CASSPQTGGLANYGYTF. CDR3 nucleotide sequence: TGCGCCAGCAGCCCCCAGACAGGGGGCTTAGCTAACTATGGCTACACCTTC.

This clonotype was observed many times. The chain uses TRBV6-5 and TRBJ2-3, with 11 bases lining up with TRBD2. In germline, CDR1 is MNHEY, CDR2 SVGAGI. The ends lost 4 bases at V and 3 bases at J; junction bases unmatched: 9. The CDR3 is 17 amino acids. This CDR3 is CASSFPSGTSGTDTQYF. CDR3 bases: TGTGCCAGCAGTTTCCCATCCGGGACTAGCGGAACAGATACGCAGTATTTT.

This clonotype turned up a few times. The chain uses TRBV12-3 or TRBV12-4 and TRBJ1-1; D gene ambiguous. The CDR3 consists of 13 residues. Trimming left V 6 bases short and J 1 base short, with 9 bases between. CDR3 sequence: CASSKDWNTEAFF. Written as DNA, the CDR3 is TGTGCCAGCAGCAAGGACTGGAACACTGAAGCTTTCTTT.

The table lists this clonotype with a few counts. The rearrangement links TRBV5-5 to TRBJ2-7, with TRBD1 matching 7 bases. Germline CDR1 reads SGHKS; CDR2 reads YYEKEE (reference sequence). The CDR3 runs to 17 residues. The ends lost 2 bases at V and 0 bases at J; junction bases unmatched: 11. The CDR3 sequence is CASSLRITGDSSYEQYF. The CDR3 region has the DNA TGTGCCAGCAGCTTACGAATTACAGGGGACAGCTCCTACGAGCAGTACTTC.

This clonotype was detected only once. Being one base from a much bigger clone, this may be a read error. The chain links TRBV12-3 or TRBV12-4 to TRBJ2-7; D remains unclear. This CDR3 region has 12 residues. V was shortened by 7 bases and J by 6 bases, with 13 bases between the two germline ends. This chain's CDR3 is CASTPTRTEQYF. CDR3 bases: TGTGCCAGCACCCCGACACGGACCGAGCAGTACTTC.

The chain combines TRBV6-5 with TRBJ1-5; 8 bases match TRBD1. Germline V CDR1 and CDR2: MNHEY, SVGAGI. The V and J ends lost 6 bases and 5 bases, in that order; junction bases with no gene match: 15. This CDR3 contains 17 residues. CDR3 sequence (DNA): TGTGCCAGCAGCCACGGACAGGGCCCCACCGGGGATCAGCCCCAGCATTTT. As protein: CASSHGQGPTGDQPQHF.

V is TRBV27 and J is TRBJ1-1; no clear D gene. The germline V gene has CDR1 MNHEY and CDR2 SMNVEV (reference sequence). This CDR3 is built from 13 residues. The V end lost 1 base, the J end lost 7 bases, and 10 bases lay between the germline ends. Here the CDR3 reads CASSLYWLGEAFF. Here the CDR3 DNA reads TGTGCCAGCAGTTTATACTGGTTAGGTGAAGCTTTCTTT.